These T cell receptor beta chains were read from a single sample in a study of T cells after yellow fever vaccination. TCRdb used MiXCR to reprocess the 5' RACE reads, holding one entry per CDR3 protein. Of 140,000 to 150,000 distinct CDR3 sequences in the sample, about 7% were seen once. Material: CD4+ T cells sorted from PBMCs, obtained 10 days after the yellow fever booster vaccination. The source is a young man who received the YFV17D yellow fever vaccine. Both conserved end residues are part of each CDR3. A D gene is named only where the DNA matches it firmly.

cdr3_aa	v_call	d_call
CASSLGVNTEAFF	TRBV5-1	-
CASSLATSGRSTDTQYF	TRBV5-1	TRBD2
CASSLVGSNEKLFF	TRBV18	-
CASTGSSGIQYF	TRBV7-9	-
CSFTTGGRDQPQHF	TRBV29-1	TRBD1
CASSYTKGPMNTEAFF	TRBV6-5	-
CASSLGGGPGNIQYF	TRBV5-6	-
CASTTDSEAFF	TRBV19	-
CASSLKGSSNEQFF	TRBV5-5	-
CSARTNGILLQETQYF	TRBV20-1	-
CASSPRLSGDKFF	TRBV7-3	-
CASSFSAGTAYEQYF	TRBV5-6	-
CASSLSAVQTKNIQYF	TRBV7-2	-
CSGGRTNQPQHF	TRBV20-1	-
CASSSLGLAGGEQYF	TRBV7-2	TRBD2
CASSFEGSSYNEQFF	TRBV5-1	-
CASSGAGQAQGEQYF	TRBV7-9	TRBD1
CASSLDAGNTEAFF	TRBV5-4	-
CASSLQGQGTETQYF	TRBV28	TRBD1
CASSQVSVGDTQYF	TRBV4-3	-
CSARPSTQNIQYF	TRBV20-1	-
CASSDDRIGAVGYTF	TRBV7-2	-
CASSPDRATYEQYF	TRBV19	TRBD1
CASSGDRAYNEQFF	TRBV7-2	TRBD1
CASSLEEARPTEAFF	TRBV5-1	-
CASSLVAQGSGGYTF	TRBV5-4	-
CASSLSGRLKEQYF	TRBV27	-
CSARDHGGSYEQYF	TRBV20-1	TRBD2
CASSVAPLSGSIQGNSNEQFF	TRBV9	-
CASSLRTRGEGEQYF	TRBV7-2	-
CSARDGDRVYNEQFF	TRBV20-1	TRBD1
CASSSPRRRGTSGNSTDTQYF	TRBV21-1	-
CASRSLAGASTGELFF	TRBV25-1	TRBD2
CSAPFSYEQYF	TRBV20-1	-
CASSFEGYRSNEQFF	TRBV7-2	-
CASRGLAGRAGSYEQYF	TRBV6-1	TRBD2
CASSFLAGIQFF	TRBV7-6	TRBD2
CASSSWTAMNTEAFF	TRBV5-5	-
CAGSIGLAPGELFF	TRBV12-3/TRBV12-4	-
CASRGASASTDTQYF	TRBV7-2	-
CASSITKKETQYF	TRBV7-3	-
CASAPRPGRTYNEQFF	TRBV23-1	-
CSALRGLNTEAFF	TRBV20-1	-
CASSLKRGTEAFF	TRBV7-2	-
CAIKPSSPRRGDEQFF	TRBV10-3	-
CASGAGATNTDTQYF	TRBV5-1	-
CASSEASGGYNEQFF	TRBV2	TRBD2
CASGTLWADTQYF	TRBV4-3	-
CSASGQGAYEQYF	TRBV20-1	TRBD1